This TCR beta chain was captured in a study of neurological immune-mediated disorders. Overall study findings and caveats: Because no CDR3 amino acid sequences were shared across subjects by expanded clones, private repertoires were suggested in all groups.

By 5'RACE with 10-nucleotide random UMIs, the cDNA was made. TCRdb passed the 5' RACE reads through MiXCR, listing each CDR3 protein once. In the table there are more than 30,000 distinct CDR3 sequences, roughly 15% of which are singletons. Time point given: technical triplicate 2. Libraries from sorted cells used 900,000 to 1,000,000 T cells (CD4+ or CD8+). Germline V CDR1 and CDR2: DFQATT, SNEGSKA (reference sequence). The V end was cut by 4 bases, the J end by 4 bases, with 19 bases between. This CDR3 is built from 15 residues. This clonotype has a count of ten or more. Its cognate antigen is unknown.

The rearrangement links TRBV20-1 to TRBJ2-5, with D perhaps matching TRBD2 (7 bases). The sample taken for sequencing was CD4+ T cells from blood. The source is a female donor with HTLV-1-associated myelopathy (HAM/TSP). Here the CDR3 reads CSATPEGGRVETQYF. CDR3 sequence (DNA): TGCAGTGCTACACCTGAGGGGGGGAGGGTAGAGACCCAGTACTTC.